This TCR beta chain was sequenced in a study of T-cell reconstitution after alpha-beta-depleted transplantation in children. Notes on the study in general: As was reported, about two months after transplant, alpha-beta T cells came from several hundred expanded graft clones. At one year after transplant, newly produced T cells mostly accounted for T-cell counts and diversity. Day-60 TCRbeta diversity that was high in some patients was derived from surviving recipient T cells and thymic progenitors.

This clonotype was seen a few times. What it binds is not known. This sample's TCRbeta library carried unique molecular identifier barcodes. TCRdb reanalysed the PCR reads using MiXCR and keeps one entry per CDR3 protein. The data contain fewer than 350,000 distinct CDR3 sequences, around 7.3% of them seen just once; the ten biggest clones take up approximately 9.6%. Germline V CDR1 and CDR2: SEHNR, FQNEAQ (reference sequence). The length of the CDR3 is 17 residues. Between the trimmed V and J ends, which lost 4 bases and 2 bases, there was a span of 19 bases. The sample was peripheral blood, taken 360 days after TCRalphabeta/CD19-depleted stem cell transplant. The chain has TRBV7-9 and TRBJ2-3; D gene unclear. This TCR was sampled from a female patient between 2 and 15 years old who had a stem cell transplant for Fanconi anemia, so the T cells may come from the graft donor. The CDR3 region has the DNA TGTGCCAGCAGCTCCCCACCGGGCGGCGACTCCACAGATACGCAGTATTTT. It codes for CASSSPPGGDSTDTQYF.